This T cell receptor (beta chain) was sequenced in a study of blood T cell repertoires in COVID-19. Study as a whole: Sites across the United States, Italy and Spain contributed samples from acute and convalescent COVID-19. PBMCs, B-cell-depleted T cells, or T cells were the source of the cDNA or gDNA that made up the material.

How the authors handled the data: Estimates of nucleated cell counts were drawn from the amplification of reference gene primers. Some clones are missing from TCRdb's copy, which holds only in-frame ones; the method was immunoSEQ multiplex PCR. V, J and clone size are taken as reported in that table, and D and trimming were inferred from the DNA itself. The sample shows 130,000 to 150,000 clones, 65% to 80% of them seen only once. The V end lost 1 base, the J end lost 6 bases, and 10 bases lay between the germline ends. This CDR3 spans 14 amino acids. From germline, CDR1 is SGHTA and CDR2 FQGNSA. The sequencing sample was made of peripheral blood. This chain joins TRBV7-2 and TRBJ1-5; D call uncertain. The source is an elderly man with acute or convalescent COVID-19. The CDR3 DNA sequence: TGTGCCAGCAGCTTAGTCAGCGCAGCTCAGCCCCAGCATTTT. Translated: CASSLVSAAQPQHF. Full variable domain (outside the CDR3, taken from reference TRBV7-2 and TRBJ1-5): GAGVSQSPSNKVTEKGKDVELRCDPISGHTALYWYRQSLGQGLEFLIYFQGNSAPDKSGLPSDRFSAERTGGSVSTLTIQRTQQEDSAVYLCASSLVSAAQPQHFGDGTRLSIL.